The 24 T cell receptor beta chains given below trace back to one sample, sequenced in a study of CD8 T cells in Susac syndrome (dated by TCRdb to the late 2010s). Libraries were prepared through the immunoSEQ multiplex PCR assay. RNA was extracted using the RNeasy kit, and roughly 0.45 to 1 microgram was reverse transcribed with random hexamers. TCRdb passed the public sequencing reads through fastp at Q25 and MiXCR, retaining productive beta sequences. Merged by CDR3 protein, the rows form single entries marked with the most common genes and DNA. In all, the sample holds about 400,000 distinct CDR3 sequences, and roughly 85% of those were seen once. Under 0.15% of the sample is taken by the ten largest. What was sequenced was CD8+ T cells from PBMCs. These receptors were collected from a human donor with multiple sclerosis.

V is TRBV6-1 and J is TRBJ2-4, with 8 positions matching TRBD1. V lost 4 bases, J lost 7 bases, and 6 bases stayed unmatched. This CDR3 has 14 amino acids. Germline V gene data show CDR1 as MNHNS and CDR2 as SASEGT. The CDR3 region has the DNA TGTGCCAGCAGTGCCGGACAGGGAAGCAACATTCAGTACTTC. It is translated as CASSAGQGSNIQYF.

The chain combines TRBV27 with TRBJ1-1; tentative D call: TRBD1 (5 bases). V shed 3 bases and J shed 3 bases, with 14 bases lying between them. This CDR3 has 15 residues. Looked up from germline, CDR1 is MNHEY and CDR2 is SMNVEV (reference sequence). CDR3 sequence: CASSFLAGLDTEAFF. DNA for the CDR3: TGTGCCAGCAGTTTTCTGGCAGGGTTGGACACTGAAGCTTTCTTT.

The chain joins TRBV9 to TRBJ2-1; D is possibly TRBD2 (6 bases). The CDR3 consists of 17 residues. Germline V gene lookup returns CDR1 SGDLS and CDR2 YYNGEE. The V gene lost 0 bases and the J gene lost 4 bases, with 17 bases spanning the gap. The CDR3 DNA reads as TGTGCCAGCAGCGTAGTGGCGGGCGGGGCAGGATACAATGAGCAGTTCTTC. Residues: CASSVVAGGAGYNEQFF.

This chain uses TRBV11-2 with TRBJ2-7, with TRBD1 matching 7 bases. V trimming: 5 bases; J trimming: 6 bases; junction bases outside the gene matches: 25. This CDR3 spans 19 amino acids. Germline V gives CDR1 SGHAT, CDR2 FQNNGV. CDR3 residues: CASSQALTGEITRGPEQYF. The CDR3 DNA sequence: TGTGCCAGCAGCCAAGCATTAACAGGGGAAATTACTCGTGGTCCCGAGCAGTACTTC.

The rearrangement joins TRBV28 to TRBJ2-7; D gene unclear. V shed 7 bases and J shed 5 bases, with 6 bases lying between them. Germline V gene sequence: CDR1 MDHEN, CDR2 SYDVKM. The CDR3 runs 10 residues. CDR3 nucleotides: TGTGCCAGCAAAGAAGACGAGCAGTACTTC. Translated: CASKEDEQYF.

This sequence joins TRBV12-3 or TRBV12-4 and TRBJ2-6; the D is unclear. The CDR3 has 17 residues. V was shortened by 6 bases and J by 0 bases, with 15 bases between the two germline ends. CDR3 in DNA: TGTGCCAGCAGGCCCGGCGGCCAACACTCTGGGGCCAACGTCCTGACTTTC. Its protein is CASRPGGQHSGANVLTF.

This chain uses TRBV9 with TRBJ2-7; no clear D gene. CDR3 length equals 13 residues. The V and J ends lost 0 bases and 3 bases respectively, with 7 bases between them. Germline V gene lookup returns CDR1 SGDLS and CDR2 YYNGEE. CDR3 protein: CASSVEGSYEQYF. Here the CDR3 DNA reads TGTGCCAGCAGCGTAGAGGGCAGCTACGAGCAGTACTTC.

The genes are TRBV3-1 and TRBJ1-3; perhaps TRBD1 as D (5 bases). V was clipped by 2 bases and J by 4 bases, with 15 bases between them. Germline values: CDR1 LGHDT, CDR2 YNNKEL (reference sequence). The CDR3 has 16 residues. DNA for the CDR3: TGTGCCAGCAGCCAACCACGGACATTGGGGGGAAACACCATATATTTT. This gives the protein CASSQPRTLGGNTIYF.

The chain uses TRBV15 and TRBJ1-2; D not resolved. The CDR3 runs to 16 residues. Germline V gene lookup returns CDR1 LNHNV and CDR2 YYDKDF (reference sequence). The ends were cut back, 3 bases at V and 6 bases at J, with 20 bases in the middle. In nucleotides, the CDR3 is TGTGCCACCAGCAGTCCACCTCGGGCGGGAATGGATGGCTACACCTTC. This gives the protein CATSSPPRAGMDGYTF.

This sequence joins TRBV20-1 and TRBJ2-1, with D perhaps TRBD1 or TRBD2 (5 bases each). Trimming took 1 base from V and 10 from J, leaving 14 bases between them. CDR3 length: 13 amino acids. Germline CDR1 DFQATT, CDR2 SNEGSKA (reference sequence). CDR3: CSARARGKEEQFF. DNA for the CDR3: TGCAGTGCTAGAGCCCGGGGCAAAGAGGAGCAGTTCTTC.

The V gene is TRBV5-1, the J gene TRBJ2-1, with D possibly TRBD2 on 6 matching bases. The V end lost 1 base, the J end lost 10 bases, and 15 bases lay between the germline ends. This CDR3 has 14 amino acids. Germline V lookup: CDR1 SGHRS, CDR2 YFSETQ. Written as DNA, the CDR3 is TGCGCCAGCAGCTTGAGGGGCGGGGCTATAGAGCAGTTCTTC. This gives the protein CASSLRGGAIEQFF.

As DNA, the CDR3 is TGTGCCAGCAGCTCCCCTCAACAAGAGACCCAGTACTTC. Its translation is CASSSPQQETQYF. The V gene is TRBV7-9, the J gene TRBJ2-5; D uncertain. V was pared by 4 bases and J by 2 bases, with 8 bases between. Germline CDR1 SEHNR, CDR2 FQNEAQ (reference sequence). The CDR3 totals 13 residues.

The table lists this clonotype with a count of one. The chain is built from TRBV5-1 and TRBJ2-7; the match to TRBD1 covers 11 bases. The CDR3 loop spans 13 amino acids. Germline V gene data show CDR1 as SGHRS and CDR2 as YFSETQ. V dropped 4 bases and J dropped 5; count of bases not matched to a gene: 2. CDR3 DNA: TGCGCCAGCAGCAAGGGACAGGGGGACGAGCAGTACTTC. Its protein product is CASSKGQGDEQYF.

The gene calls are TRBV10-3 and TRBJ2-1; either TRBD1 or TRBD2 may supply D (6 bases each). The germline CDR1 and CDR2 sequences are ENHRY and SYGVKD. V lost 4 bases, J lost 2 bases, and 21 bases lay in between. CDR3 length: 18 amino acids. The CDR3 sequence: CAISVEGGITHTYNEQFF. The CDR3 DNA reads TGTGCCATCAGTGTCGAGGGGGGAATAACACACACCTACAATGAGCAGTTCTTC.

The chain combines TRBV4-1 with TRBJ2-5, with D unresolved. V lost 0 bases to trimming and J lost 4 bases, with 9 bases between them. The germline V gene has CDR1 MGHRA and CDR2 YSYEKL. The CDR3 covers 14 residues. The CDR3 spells CASSQEGFRETQYF. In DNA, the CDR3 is TGCGCCAGCAGCCAAGAGGGGTTCAGAGAGACCCAGTACTTC.

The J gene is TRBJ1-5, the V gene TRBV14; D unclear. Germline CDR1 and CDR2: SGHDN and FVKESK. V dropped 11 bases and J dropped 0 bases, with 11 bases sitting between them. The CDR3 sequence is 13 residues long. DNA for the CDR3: TGTGCCTTTTCGGATGATAGCAATCAGCCCCAGCATTTT. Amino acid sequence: CAFSDDSNQPQHF.

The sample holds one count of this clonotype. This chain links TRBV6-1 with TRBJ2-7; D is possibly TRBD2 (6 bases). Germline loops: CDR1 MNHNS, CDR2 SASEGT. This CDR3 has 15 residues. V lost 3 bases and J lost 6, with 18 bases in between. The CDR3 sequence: CASSEVGGAGVEQYF. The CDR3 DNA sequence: TGTGCCAGCAGTGAGGTCGGCGGGGCTGGTGTCGAGCAGTACTTC.

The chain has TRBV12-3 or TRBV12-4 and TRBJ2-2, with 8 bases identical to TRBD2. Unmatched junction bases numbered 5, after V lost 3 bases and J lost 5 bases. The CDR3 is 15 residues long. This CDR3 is CASSFVAGSTGELFF. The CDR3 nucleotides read TGTGCCAGCAGTTTTGTAGCGGGGTCAACCGGGGAGCTGTTTTTT.

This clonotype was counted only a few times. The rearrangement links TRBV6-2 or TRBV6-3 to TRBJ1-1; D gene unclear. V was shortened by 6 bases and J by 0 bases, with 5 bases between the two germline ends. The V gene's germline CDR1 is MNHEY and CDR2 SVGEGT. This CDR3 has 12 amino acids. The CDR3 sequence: CASREMNTEAFF. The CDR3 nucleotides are TGTGCCAGCAGGGAGATGAACACTGAAGCTTTCTTT.

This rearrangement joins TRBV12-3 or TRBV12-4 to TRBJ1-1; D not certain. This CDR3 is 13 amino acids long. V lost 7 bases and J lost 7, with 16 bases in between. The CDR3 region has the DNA TGTGCCAGCACTCCCCCTTGGAGCCTTGAAGCTTTCTTT. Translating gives CASTPPWSLEAFF.

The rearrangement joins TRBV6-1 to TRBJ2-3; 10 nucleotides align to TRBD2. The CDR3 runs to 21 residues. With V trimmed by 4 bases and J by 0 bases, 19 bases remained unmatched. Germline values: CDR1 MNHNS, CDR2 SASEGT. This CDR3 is CASSVIGLAVPKYPSTDTQYF. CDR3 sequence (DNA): TGTGCCAGCAGTGTCATAGGACTAGCGGTACCAAAATATCCTAGCACAGATACGCAGTATTTT.

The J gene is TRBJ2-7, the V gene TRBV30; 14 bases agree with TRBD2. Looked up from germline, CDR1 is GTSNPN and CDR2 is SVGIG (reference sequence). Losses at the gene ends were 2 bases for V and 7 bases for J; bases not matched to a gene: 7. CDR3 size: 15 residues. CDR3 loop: CAWSYTGLAGVEQYF. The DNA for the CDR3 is TGTGCCTGGAGTTATACGGGACTAGCGGGAGTTGAGCAGTACTTC.

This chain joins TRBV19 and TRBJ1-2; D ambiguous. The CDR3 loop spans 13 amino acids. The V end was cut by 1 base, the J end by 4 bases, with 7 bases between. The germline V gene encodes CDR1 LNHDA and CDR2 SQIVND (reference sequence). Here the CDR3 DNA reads TGTGCCAGTAGTATAGGCAGCTTCTATGGCTACACCTTC. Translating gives CASSIGSFYGYTF.

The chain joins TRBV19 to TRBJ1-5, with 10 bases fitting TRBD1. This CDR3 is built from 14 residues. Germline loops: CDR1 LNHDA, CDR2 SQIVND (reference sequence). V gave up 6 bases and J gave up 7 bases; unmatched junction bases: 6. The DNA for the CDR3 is TGTGCCAGTAGCCGGGACAGGGGTGAACAGCCCCAGCATTTT. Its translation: CASSRDRGEQPQHF.